These 2 T cell receptor beta chains came from one sample sequenced in a study of Graves' ophthalmopathy and Graves' hyperthyroidism. The study amplified TCR beta CDR3 regions using RNA transcripts. HTBI primers were used in a first-round RT-PCR, which preceded a second-round multiplex PCR. TCRdb reanalysed the multiplex PCR reads using MiXCR and keeps one entry per CDR3 protein. The profile shows about 600,000 distinct CDR3 sequences, approximately 35% of them singletons. Input material: peripheral blood or thyroid tissue (not recorded which). Receptors originate from an adult man with Graves' hyperthyroidism.

The rearrangement uses TRBV24-1 and TRBJ1-1; D may be TRBD1 (5 bases). Germline CDR1 reads KGHDR; CDR2 reads SFDVKD. The CDR3 is 10 amino acids. V dropped 10 bases and J dropped 6 bases, with 8 bases sitting between them. The CDR3 sequence: CATGGAEAFF. In DNA, the CDR3 is TGTGCCACTGGGGGGGCTGAAGCTTTCTTT.

This clonotype was observed many times. V usage is TRBV2 and J usage is TRBJ1-5; TRBD1 matches at 7 bases. The ends lost 7 bases at V and 6 bases at J; junction bases unmatched: 6. CDR1 is SNHLY and CDR2 is FYNNEI in the germline V gene. The CDR3 is 13 amino acids. Written as DNA, the CDR3 is TGTGCCAGCAATGGAGGGGGCGGTCAGCCCCAGCATTTT. Its protein product is CASNGGGGQPQHF.